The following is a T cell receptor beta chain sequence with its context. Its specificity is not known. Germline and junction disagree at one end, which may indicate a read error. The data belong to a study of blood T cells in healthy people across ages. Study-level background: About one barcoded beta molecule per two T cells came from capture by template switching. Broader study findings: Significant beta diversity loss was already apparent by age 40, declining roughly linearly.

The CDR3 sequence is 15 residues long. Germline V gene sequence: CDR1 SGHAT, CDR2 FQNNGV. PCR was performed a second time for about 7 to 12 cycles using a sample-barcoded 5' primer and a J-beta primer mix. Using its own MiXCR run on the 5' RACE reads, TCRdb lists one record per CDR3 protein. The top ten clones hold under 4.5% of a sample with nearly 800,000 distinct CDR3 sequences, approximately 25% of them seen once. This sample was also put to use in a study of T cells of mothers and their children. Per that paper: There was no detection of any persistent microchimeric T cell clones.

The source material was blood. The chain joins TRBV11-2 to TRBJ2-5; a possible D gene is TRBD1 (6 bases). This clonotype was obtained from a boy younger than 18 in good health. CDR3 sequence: CASSLPGVPSNERFF. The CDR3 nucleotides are TGTGCCAGCAGTTTGCCAGGGGTCCCGTCCAATGAGCGGTTCTTC.